Listed here are 7 T cell receptor beta chains from one sample, sequenced in a study of blood T cell repertoires in COVID-19 (dated by TCRdb to about 2020). Libraries were built with the immunoSEQ multiplex PCR assay. As stored in TCRdb, this immuneACCESS dataset retains in-frame rearrangements with V and J assigned. A fraction of the clones does not appear; measured against another copy, unresolved V genes explain less than half of the discrepancy, and the remainder lacks a known reason. A total of tens of thousands of clones appear in this sample, under 80% of them only once. The leading ten clones occupy roughly 4% of the sample. Material for sequencing was peripheral blood. These receptors were taken from a man aged 70-80 years with COVID-19, enrolled during active disease.

This clone came up once. This chain joins TRBV29-1 and TRBJ2-2, with 7 bases lining up with TRBD1. This CDR3 spans 14 amino acids. CDR1 is SQVTM, CDR2 ANQGSEA, per germline. With V trimmed by 7 bases and J by 5 bases, 10 bases remained unmatched. CDR3: CSALDRELTGELFF. In DNA, the CDR3 is TGCAGCGCCCTCGACAGGGAGCTAACCGGGGAGCTGTTTTTT.

This rearrangement joins TRBV5-4 to TRBJ1-4; weak D call: TRBD1 (6 bases). Germline assignment: CDR1 SGHNT and CDR2 YYREEE (reference sequence). This CDR3 is 16 amino acids long. V was pared by 1 base and J by 8 bases, with 18 bases between. The CDR3 DNA reads as TGTGCCAGCAGCTTGACACAGGGTAGTCGTAACGAAAAACTGTTTTTT. It specifies CASSLTQGSRNEKLFF. The full variable domain, rest sourced from reference TRBV5-4 and TRBJ1-4, is ETGVTQSPTHLIKTRGQQVTLRCSSQSGHNTVSWYQQALGQGPQFIFQYYREEENGRGNFPPRFSGLQFPNYSSELNVNALELDDSALYLCASSLTQGSRNEKLFFGSGTQLSVL.

The chain combines TRBV5-6 with TRBJ2-5, with D tentatively TRBD2 (6 bases). CDR3 size: 14 residues. The V end lost 4 bases, the J end lost 4 bases, and 14 bases lay between the germline ends. CDR1 and CDR2 (germline): SGHDT, YYEEEE. CDR3 loop: CASSPSGAGETQYF. As DNA, the CDR3 is TGTGCCAGCAGCCCCTCGGGAGCGGGAGAGACCCAGTACTTC.

This chain uses TRBV15 with TRBJ2-5; the D gene is possibly TRBD1 (6 bases). Germline assignment: CDR1 LNHNV and CDR2 YYDKDF (reference sequence). Trimming stripped 4 bases from V and 5 bases from J, with 17 bases between. The CDR3 consists of 15 residues. The CDR3 coding sequence is TGTGCCACCAGCAAAATAGGGGGAACGGGGGAGACCCAGTACTTC. Translation: CATSKIGGTGETQYF. The full variable domain, its missing parts supplied by reference TRBV15 and TRBJ2-5, is DAMVIQNPRYQVTQFGKPVTLSCSQTLNHNVMYWYQQKSSQAPKLLFHYYDKDFNNEADTPDNFQSRRPNTSFCFLDIRSPGLGDTAMYLCATSKIGGTGETQYFGPGTRLLVL.

The chain employs TRBV6-5 and TRBJ2-7, with D perhaps TRBD1 (6 bases). The germline V gene has CDR1 MNHEY and CDR2 SVGAGI. V was shortened by 2 bases and J by 5 bases, with 13 bases between the two germline ends. This CDR3 contains 14 residues. This CDR3 is CASSYLDSGNEQYF. The CDR3 bases are TGTGCCAGCAGTTACCTGGACAGCGGCAACGAGCAGTACTTC.

The gene calls are TRBV2 and TRBJ1-2; D unresolved. Germline V gene lookup returns CDR1 SNHLY and CDR2 FYNNEI. The CDR3 covers 13 residues. Trimming removed 0 bases from V and 4 bases from J, with 6 bases in between. The CDR3 loop is CASSEARGYGYTF. CDR3 nucleotides: TGTGCCAGCAGTGAAGCAAGAGGCTATGGCTACACCTTC.

V usage is TRBV4-1 and J usage is TRBJ2-7; the match to TRBD2 covers 8 bases. The CDR3 extends over 14 amino acids. Germline lookup yields CDR1 MGHRA and CDR2 YSYEKL. V dropped 1 base and J dropped 6; count of bases not matched to a gene: 5. For the CDR3, the DNA is TGCGCCAGCAGCCAAGGGACGGGGGGGGCCGAGCAGTACTTC. Translated, it gives CASSQGTGGAEQYF.